The clone carrying this TCR beta chain came up a few times. What it binds is unknown. Germline V gives CDR1 SQVTM, CDR2 ANQGSEA. This CDR3 has 13 residues. The V end lost 3 bases, the J end lost 7 bases, and 15 bases lay between the germline ends. The PCR made use of 60 Vbeta and 13 Jbeta primers. Profiling relied on immunoSEQ multiplex PCR, and the TCRdb table lists in-frame clones only, not all of them. The top ten hold approximately 2.3% of the sample, which has tens of thousands of clones, more than 70% seen once. The sample comes from a study of cytomegalovirus exposure and HLA in healthy donors. In the study overall: Out of a few hundred genotyped donors, roughly 83% belonged to the Caucasian-associated ancestry cluster.

Whole-study results and caveats: In a later analysis, HLA-associated TCR beta chains were more clonally expanded than equally common others.

The origin of this receptor is a man between 35 and 55 years old in good health and CMV-seronegative. Sequences were obtained from PBMCs. This chain connects TRBV29-1 to TRBJ1-1; D not certain. The CDR3, as DNA: TGCAGCGTTGACTTACCCGACAAATATGAAGCTTTCTTT. It codes for CSVDLPDKYEAFF.